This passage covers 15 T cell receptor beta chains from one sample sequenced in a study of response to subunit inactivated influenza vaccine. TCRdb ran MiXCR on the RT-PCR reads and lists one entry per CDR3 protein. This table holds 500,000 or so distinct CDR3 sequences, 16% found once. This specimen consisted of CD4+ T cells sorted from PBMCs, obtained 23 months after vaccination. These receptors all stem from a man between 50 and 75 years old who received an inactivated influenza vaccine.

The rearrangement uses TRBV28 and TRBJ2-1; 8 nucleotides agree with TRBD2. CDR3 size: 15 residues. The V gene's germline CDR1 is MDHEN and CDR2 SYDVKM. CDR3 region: CASCYSGGAYNEQFF. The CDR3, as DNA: TGTGCGAGCTGTTATTCGGGAGGGGCTTACAATGAGCAGTTCTTC.

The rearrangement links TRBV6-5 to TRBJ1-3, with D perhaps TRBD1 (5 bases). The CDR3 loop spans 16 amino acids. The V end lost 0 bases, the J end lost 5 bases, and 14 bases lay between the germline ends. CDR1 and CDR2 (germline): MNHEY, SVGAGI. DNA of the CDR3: TGTGCCAGCAGTTACTCGGGCCAGGGTGTCAGAAACACCATATATTTT. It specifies CASSYSGQGVRNTIYF.

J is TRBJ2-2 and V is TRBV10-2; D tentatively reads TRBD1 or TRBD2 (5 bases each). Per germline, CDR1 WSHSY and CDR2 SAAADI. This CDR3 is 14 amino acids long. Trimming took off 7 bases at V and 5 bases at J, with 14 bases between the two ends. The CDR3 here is CASILGPGTGELFF. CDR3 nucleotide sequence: TGCGCCAGCATCCTGGGACCTGGTACCGGGGAGCTGTTTTTT.

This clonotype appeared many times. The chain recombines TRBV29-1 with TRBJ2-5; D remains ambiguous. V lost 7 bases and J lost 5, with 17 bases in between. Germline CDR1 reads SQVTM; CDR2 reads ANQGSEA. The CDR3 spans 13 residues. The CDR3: CSGETRSFETQYF. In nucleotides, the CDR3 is TGCAGCGGAGAGACACGTTCATTTGAGACCCAGTACTTC.

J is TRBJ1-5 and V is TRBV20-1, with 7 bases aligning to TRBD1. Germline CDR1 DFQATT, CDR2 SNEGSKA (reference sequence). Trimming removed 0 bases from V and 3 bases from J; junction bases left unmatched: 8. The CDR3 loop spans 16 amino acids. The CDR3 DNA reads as TGCAGTGCTAGAGACCTTAGGGACAGACTCAATCAGCCCCAGCATTTT. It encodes CSARDLRDRLNQPQHF.

The CDR3 coding sequence is TGTGCCCATGGGTTGGTTTGGGAGACCCAGTACTTC. Encoded protein: CAHGLVWETQYF. The rearrangement uses TRBV28 and TRBJ2-5; D call uncertain. V lost 11 bases and J lost 5, with 15 bases in between. The CDR3 is made up of 12 amino acids. CDR1 is MDHEN and CDR2 is SYDVKM in the germline V gene.

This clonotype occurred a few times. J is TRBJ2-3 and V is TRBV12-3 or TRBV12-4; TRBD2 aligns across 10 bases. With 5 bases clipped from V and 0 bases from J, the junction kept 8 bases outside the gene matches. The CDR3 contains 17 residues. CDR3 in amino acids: CASSPYSGGRSTDTQYF. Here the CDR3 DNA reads TGTGCCAGCAGTCCTTATAGCGGGGGGCGGAGCACAGATACGCAGTATTTT.

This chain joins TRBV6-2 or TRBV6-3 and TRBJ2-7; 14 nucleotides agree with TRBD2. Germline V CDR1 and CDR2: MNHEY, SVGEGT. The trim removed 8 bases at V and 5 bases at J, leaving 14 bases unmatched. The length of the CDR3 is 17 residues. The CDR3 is CASYGGGTSGSIHEQYF. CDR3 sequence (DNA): TGTGCCAGCTACGGAGGTGGGACTAGCGGGAGTATCCACGAGCAGTACTTC.

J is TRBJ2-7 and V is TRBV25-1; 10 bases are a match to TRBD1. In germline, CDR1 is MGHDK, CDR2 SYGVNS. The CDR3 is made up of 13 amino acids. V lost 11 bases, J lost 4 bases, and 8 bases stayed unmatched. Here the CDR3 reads CAASGQGVYEQYF. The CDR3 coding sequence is TGTGCCGCCAGCGGACAGGGGGTGTACGAGCAGTACTTC.

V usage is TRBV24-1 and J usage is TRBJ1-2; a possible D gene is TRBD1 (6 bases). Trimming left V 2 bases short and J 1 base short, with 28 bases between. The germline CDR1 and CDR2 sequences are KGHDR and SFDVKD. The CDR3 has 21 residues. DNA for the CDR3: TGTGCCACCAGTGATTCAACGGGACGCAAGGGGGGAGGATCTAATAACTATGGCTACACCTTC. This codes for CATSDSTGRKGGGSNNYGYTF.

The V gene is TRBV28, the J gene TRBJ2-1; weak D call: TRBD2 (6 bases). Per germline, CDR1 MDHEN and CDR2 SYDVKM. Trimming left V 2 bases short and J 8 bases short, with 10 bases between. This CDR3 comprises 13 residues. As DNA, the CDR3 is TGTGCCAGCAGTTTAGCGGGGATCGATGAGCAGTTCTTC. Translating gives CASSLAGIDEQFF.

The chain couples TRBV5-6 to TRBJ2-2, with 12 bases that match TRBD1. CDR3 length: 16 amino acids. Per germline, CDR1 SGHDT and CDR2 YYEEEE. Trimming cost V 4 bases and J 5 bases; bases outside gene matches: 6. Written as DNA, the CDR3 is TGTGCCAGCAGCGTGGGACAGGGGGCCTGGACCGGGGAGCTGTTTTTT. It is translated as CASSVGQGAWTGELFF.

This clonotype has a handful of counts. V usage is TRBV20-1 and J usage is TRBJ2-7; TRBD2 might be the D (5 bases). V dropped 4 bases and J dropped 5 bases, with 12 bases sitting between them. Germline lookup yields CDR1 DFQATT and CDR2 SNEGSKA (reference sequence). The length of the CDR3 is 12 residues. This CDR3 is CSATGSSDEQYF. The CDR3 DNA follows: TGCAGTGCTACGGGGAGTTCCGACGAGCAGTACTTC.

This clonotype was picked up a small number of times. The CDR3 coding sequence is TGCAGTGCTAGAGCCCTAATTGGTCGATACGAGCAGTACTTC. Protein sequence: CSARALIGRYEQYF. The V call is TRBV20-1, the J call TRBJ2-7; unclear D gene. Trimming removed 1 base from V and 4 bases from J, with 14 bases in between. CDR1 is DFQATT, CDR2 SNEGSKA, per germline (reference sequence). The CDR3 is 14 residues long.

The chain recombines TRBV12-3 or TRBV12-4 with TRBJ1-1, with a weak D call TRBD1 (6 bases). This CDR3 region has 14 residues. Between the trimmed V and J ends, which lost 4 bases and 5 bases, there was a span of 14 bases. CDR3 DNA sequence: TGTGCCAGCAGTTCTGGCGGGGGCTGGACTGAAGCTTTCTTT. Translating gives CASSSGGGWTEAFF.